One sample yielded the 14 T cell receptor beta chains listed below, sequenced in a study of T cells in Graves' hyperthyroidism and ophthalmopathy. Template material for amplifying TCR beta CDR3 regions consisted of RNA transcripts. TCR CDR3 underwent first-round RT-PCR with the HTBI primer set. One entry per CDR3 protein, called by TCRdb with MiXCR from the multiplex PCR reads. The profile shows about 520,000 distinct CDR3 sequences, around 22% of them singletons. Sequencing was performed on blood. The receptors were gathered from a woman aged 25 to 39 with Graves' ophthalmopathy.

Many counts were recorded for this clonotype. This chain uses TRBV30 with TRBJ1-2; D remains unclear. CDR1 and CDR2 (germline): GTSNPN, SVGIG (reference sequence). V lost 3 bases to trimming and J lost 0 bases, with 8 bases between them. CDR3 size: 13 residues. The CDR3 sequence: CAWRGSANYGYTF. CDR3 nucleotides: TGTGCCTGGAGGGGGTCGGCTAACTATGGCTACACCTTC.

This rearrangement joins TRBV27 to TRBJ2-7; unclear D gene. The CDR3 has 14 amino acids. Germline loops: CDR1 MNHEY, CDR2 SMNVEV (reference sequence). The V gene lost 7 bases and the J gene lost 2 bases, with 15 bases spanning the gap. The CDR3 sequence: CASKRLGTPYEQYF. DNA of the CDR3: TGTGCCAGCAAGCGTCTGGGTACCCCCTACGAGCAGTACTTC.

This chain connects TRBV28 to TRBJ2-7; 8 bases match TRBD2. CDR3 length equals 15 residues. CDR1 and CDR2 (germline): MDHEN, SYDVKM. V shed 5 bases and J 6 bases; nucleotides not matched to a gene: 12. The chain's CDR3 is CASSPLETSVAEQYF. CDR3 coding DNA: TGTGCCAGCAGTCCCCTAGAGACTAGCGTTGCCGAGCAGTACTTC.

The CDR3: CASSLGAPSYEQYF. The DNA of the CDR3 is TGTGCCAGCAGTTTAGGAGCCCCCTCCTACGAGCAGTACTTC. The chain links TRBV27 to TRBJ2-7; unclear D gene. Trimming took 2 bases from V and 0 from J, leaving 8 bases between them. Germline lookup yields CDR1 MNHEY and CDR2 SMNVEV (reference sequence). The CDR3 runs to 14 residues.

The chain joins TRBV30 to TRBJ2-7; TRBD2 matches 12 bases. The V gene end was trimmed by 1 base and the J gene end by 1 base; junction bases not matched to a gene: 2. The CDR3 loop spans 15 amino acids. Germline CDR1 and CDR2: GTSNPN and SVGIG (reference sequence). CDR3 sequence: CAWSGGLAGSYEQYF. In nucleotides, the CDR3 is TGTGCCTGGAGTGGGGGACTAGCGGGTTCCTACGAGCAGTACTTC.

This clonotype was detected many times. The genes are TRBV6-1 and TRBJ1-1; 7 bases line up with TRBD1. After removal of 3 bases from V and 8 bases from J, the junction contained 6 bases not matched to a gene. The CDR3 sequence is 13 residues long. CDR1 and CDR2 from the germline V gene are MNHNS and SASEGT. The CDR3 loop reads CASSDYPQGEAFF. The CDR3 DNA sequence: TGTGCCAGCAGTGACTACCCACAGGGGGAAGCTTTCTTT.

V usage is TRBV11-2 and J usage is TRBJ1-2, with 8 positions matching TRBD1. Losses at the gene ends were 4 bases for V and 8 bases for J; bases not matched to a gene: 12. This CDR3 contains 15 residues. Looked up from germline, CDR1 is SGHAT and CDR2 is FQNNGV. The CDR3 loop is CASSSIDRTGRGYTF. The DNA for the CDR3 is TGTGCCAGCAGCTCTATCGACAGGACAGGGAGGGGCTACACCTTC.

This chain uses TRBV4-2 with TRBJ2-7; 7 bases agree with TRBD1. From germline, CDR1 is LGHNA and CDR2 YNFKEQ. CDR3 length: 15 amino acids. Unmatched junction bases numbered 7, after V lost 3 bases and J lost 2 bases. CDR3 protein: CASSHTGDRAYEQYF. In nucleotides, the CDR3 is TGTGCCAGCAGCCACACCGGGGACAGAGCCTACGAGCAGTACTTC.

This clonotype was recorded many times. In DNA, the CDR3 is TGCGCCACCCGCGGGGGGACCAATTCACCCCTCCACTTT. Its protein is CATRGGTNSPLHF. The chain is built from TRBV4-1 and TRBJ1-6; a possible D gene is TRBD1 (5 bases). The CDR3 sequence is 13 residues long. Germline V gives CDR1 MGHRA, CDR2 YSYEKL. Trimming took 10 bases from V and 7 from J, leaving 14 bases between them.

This clonotype was observed a handful of times. One end of the junction varies from germline; a read error may be responsible. The chain combines TRBV7-8 with TRBJ2-2; 9 bases match TRBD2. The CDR3 is made up of 16 amino acids. The germline V gene has CDR1 SGHVS and CDR2 FQNEAQ. The CDR3 bases are TGTGCCAGCAGCTTAACGCCTAGCGGGAACACCGGGGGGCTGTTTTTT. Translating gives CASSLTPSGNTGGLFF.

In this sample, this clonotype turned up many times. V and J are TRBV11-2 and TRBJ1-3; maybe TRBD1 (5 bases). The germline CDR1 and CDR2 sequences are SGHAT and FQNNGV. The CDR3 extends over 15 amino acids. The V gene lost 0 bases and the J gene lost 4 bases, with 10 bases spanning the gap. CDR3 sequence: CASSLEGGKGNTIYF. The CDR3, as DNA: TGTGCCAGCAGCTTAGAGGGGGGGAAAGGAAACACCATATATTTT.

Ten or more counts support this clonotype. The CDR3 nucleotides are TGCGCCAGCAGCGGGAGGCCGGGGACTGAAGCTTTCTTT. It codes for CASSGRPGTEAFF. V usage is TRBV5-1 and J usage is TRBJ1-1; D unresolved. From germline, CDR1 is SGHRS and CDR2 YFSETQ. V dropped 4 bases and J dropped 5 bases, with 12 bases sitting between them. The CDR3 totals 13 residues.

The V and J genes are TRBV5-1 and TRBJ2-2, with TRBD1 matching over 9 bases. J lost 9 bases, V lost 1 base, and 4 bases had no gene match. Germline-derived CDR1 and CDR2 are SGHRS and YFSETQ. The CDR3 covers 14 residues. The CDR3 DNA reads as TGCGCCAGCAGCTTGACAGGGGGCGTTCGGGAGCTGTTTTTT. Its translation: CASSLTGGVRELFF.

The chain recombines TRBV12-3 or TRBV12-4 with TRBJ1-1; D is possibly TRBD1 (6 bases). Trimming left V 6 bases short and J 5 bases short, with 16 bases between. This CDR3 has 14 residues. The CDR3 DNA reads as TGTGCCAGCAGGCTATCCGGGACATCTACTGAAGCTTTCTTT. This encodes CASRLSGTSTEAFF.